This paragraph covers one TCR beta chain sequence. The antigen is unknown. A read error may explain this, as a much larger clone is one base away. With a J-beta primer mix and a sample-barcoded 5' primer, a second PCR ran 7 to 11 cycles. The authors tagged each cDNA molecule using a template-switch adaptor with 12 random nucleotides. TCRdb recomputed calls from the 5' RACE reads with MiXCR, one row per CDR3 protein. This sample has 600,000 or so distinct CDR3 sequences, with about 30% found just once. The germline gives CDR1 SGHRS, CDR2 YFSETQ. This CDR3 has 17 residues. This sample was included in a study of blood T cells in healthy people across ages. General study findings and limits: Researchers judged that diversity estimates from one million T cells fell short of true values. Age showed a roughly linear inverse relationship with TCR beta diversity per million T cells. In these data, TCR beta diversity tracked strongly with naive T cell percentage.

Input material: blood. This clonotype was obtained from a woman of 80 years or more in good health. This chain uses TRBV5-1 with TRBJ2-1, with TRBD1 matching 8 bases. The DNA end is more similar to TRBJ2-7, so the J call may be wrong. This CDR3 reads CASSLTGGRVRHNEQYF. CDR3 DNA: TGCGCCAGCAGCTTGACAGGGGGTAGGGTCCGCCACAATGAGCAGTACTTC.